Following are 18 T cell receptor beta chains from one sample sequenced in a study of graft-versus-host responses after intestinal transplantation. The repertoire was sequenced with immunoSEQ multiplex PCR; TCRdb's copy has only in-frame clones and lacks some. Among approximately 80,000 clones listed, approximately 91% were seen once. Their specific antigens are unknown. The material was unstimulated CD4+ T cells sorted from spleen or lymph node cells, obtained before intestinal transplant. The source of these receptors is a human donor who received an intestinal transplant.

This chain joins TRBV29-1 and TRBJ2-7; 9 positions agree with TRBD1. Per the germline V gene, CDR1 is SQVTM and CDR2 is ANQGSEA. Trimming at V came to 3 bases and at J to 6 bases, leaving 9 bases not matched to a gene. CDR3 size: 14 residues. CDR3 nucleotides: TGCAGCGTTGACCGGGACAGGGATGGCGGCGAGCAGTACTTC. Translated, it gives CSVDRDRDGGEQYF.

V is TRBV7-3 and J is TRBJ2-7; D perhaps matches TRBD1 (6 bases). Deletions cut 3 bases from V and 6 bases from J, with 12 bases between. The germline V gene encodes CDR1 SGHTA and CDR2 FQGTGA. The CDR3 totals 13 residues. As DNA, the CDR3 is TGTGCCAGCAGCTTGAGCACAGGGACCGAGCAGTACTTC. It encodes CASSLSTGTEQYF.

The rearrangement links TRBV6-6 to TRBJ2-7; maybe TRBD1 (6 bases). Between the trimmed V and J ends, which lost 0 bases and 6 bases, there was a span of 9 bases. Germline V CDR1 and CDR2: MNHNY, SVGAGI (reference sequence). The CDR3 length is 13 residues. The CDR3 reads CASSYSTGSEQYF. The CDR3 DNA reads as TGTGCCAGCAGTTACTCAACAGGGAGCGAGCAGTACTTC.

The rearrangement links TRBV30 to TRBJ2-1, with D maybe TRBD1 (6 bases). The CDR3 runs to 15 residues. Germline loops: CDR1 GTSNPN, CDR2 SVGIG (reference sequence). Trimming took off 0 bases at V and 1 base at J, with 10 bases between the two ends. In DNA, the CDR3 is TGTGCCTGGAGTGTACCACAGGGTTCCTACAATGAGCAGTTCTTC. Amino acid sequence: CAWSVPQGSYNEQFF.

The chain recombines TRBV6-5 with TRBJ2-1; 9 bases agree with TRBD1. The CDR3 totals 15 residues. Germline V CDR1 and CDR2: MNHEY, SVGAGI. Trimming removed 6 bases from V and 15 bases from J; junction bases left unmatched: 18. The CDR3: CASRRDRDREVKMFF. CDR3 nucleotide sequence: TGTGCCAGCAGGCGAGATAGGGACAGGGAGGTGAAAATGTTCTTC.

The chain recombines TRBV7-3 with TRBJ2-2; D is ambiguous. This CDR3 is 14 amino acids long. Trimming took 5 bases from V and 1 from J, leaving 8 bases between them. The germline CDR1 and CDR2 sequences are SGHTA and FQGTGA. The CDR3 DNA sequence: TGTGCCAGCAGCCCGAGATGGAACACCGGGGAGCTGTTTTTT. As protein: CASSPRWNTGELFF.

This clone appeared once. The J gene is TRBJ1-2, the V gene TRBV20-1; D remains unclear. The germline V gene encodes CDR1 DFQATT and CDR2 SNEGSKA (reference sequence). The CDR3 totals 11 residues. The V gene lost 3 bases and the J gene lost 7 bases, with 9 bases spanning the gap. The CDR3 DNA reads TGCAGTGCTAGTGCAGGTTTTGGCTACACCTTC. Its protein is CSASAGFGYTF.

The genes are TRBV6-5 and TRBJ1-5; the D gene is possibly TRBD1 (6 bases). Per the germline V gene, CDR1 is MNHEY and CDR2 is SVGAGI. V lost 0 bases, J lost 5 bases, and 8 bases lay in between. This CDR3 is 14 amino acids long. CDR3 residues: CASSYSGTHQPQHF. DNA for the CDR3: TGTGCCAGCAGTTACTCCGGGACACATCAGCCCCAGCATTTT.

The chain couples TRBV5-1 to TRBJ2-5; 10 bases are a match to TRBD2. V lost 5 bases, J lost 1 base, and 2 bases stayed unmatched. Germline CDR1 and CDR2: SGHRS and YFSETQ. There are 14 residues in the CDR3. CDR3 DNA sequence: TGCGCCAGCAGAGCGGGGGGGCTCCAAGAGACCCAGTACTTC. Translated, it gives CASRAGGLQETQYF.

V is TRBV9 and J is TRBJ2-5, with D maybe TRBD2 (6 bases). Deletions cut 0 bases from V and 5 bases from J, with 11 bases between. This CDR3 is 14 amino acids long. Germline V gives CDR1 SGDLS, CDR2 YYNGEE. The CDR3 bases are TGTGCCAGCAGCGTAGGACTAGATGTGGAGACCCAGTACTTC. It translates to CASSVGLDVETQYF. Drawing the rest from reference TRBV9 and TRBJ2-5, the complete variable domain is DSGVTQTPKHLITATGQRVTLRCSPRSGDLSVYWYQQSLDQGLQFLIQYYNGEERAKGNILERFSAQQFPDLHSELNLSSLELGDSALYFCASSVGLDVETQYFGPGTRLLVL.

DNA for the CDR3: TGTGCCAGCAGGGAGATCTACGAGCAGTACTTC. It encodes CASREIYEQYF. The V gene is TRBV6-1, the J gene TRBJ2-7; D gene unclear. Between the trimmed V and J ends, which lost 6 bases and 3 bases, there was a span of 6 bases. The CDR3 is 11 amino acids. The germline V gene encodes CDR1 MNHNS and CDR2 SASEGT.

This chain connects TRBV7-9 to TRBJ1-2; TRBD1 matches 7 bases. The CDR3 length is 13 residues. V dropped 5 bases and J dropped 3; count of bases not matched to a gene: 3. Germline V gives CDR1 SEHNR, CDR2 FQNEAQ (reference sequence). The CDR3 is CASSPQGDYGYTF. The CDR3 nucleotides are TGTGCCAGCAGCCCGCAGGGGGACTATGGCTACACCTTC.

The chain combines TRBV27 with TRBJ2-1, with D possibly TRBD2 on 6 matching bases. V gave up 6 bases and J gave up 0 bases, with 12 bases separating them. CDR1 and CDR2 from the germline V gene are MNHEY and SMNVEV (reference sequence). The CDR3 has 15 amino acids. CDR3 in amino acids: CASSWDSGSYNEQFF. The CDR3, as DNA: TGTGCCAGCAGCTGGGACTCCGGCTCCTACAATGAGCAGTTCTTC.

This chain connects TRBV6-5 to TRBJ2-1; unclear D gene. The germline V gene encodes CDR1 MNHEY and CDR2 SVGAGI. Trimming removed 2 bases from V and 0 bases from J, with 8 bases in between. CDR3 length: 15 residues. Here the CDR3 reads CASSYAAISYNEQFF. In DNA, the CDR3 is TGTGCCAGCAGTTACGCCGCTATCTCCTACAATGAGCAGTTCTTC.

The chain couples TRBV10-3 to TRBJ2-3; D ambiguous. CDR3 length equals 16 residues. Germline lookup yields CDR1 ENHRY and CDR2 SYGVKD. Trimming left V 3 bases short and J 5 bases short, with 18 bases between. The CDR3 region is CAISDGERFIIDTQYF. In DNA, the CDR3 is TGTGCCATCAGTGATGGAGAGCGTTTTATCATAGATACGCAGTATTTT.

The chain joins TRBV6-1 to TRBJ2-7; D remains unclear. Germline CDR1 and CDR2: MNHNS and SASEGT. This CDR3 is built from 16 residues. The germline V and J ends were trimmed by 3 bases and 1 base, with 16 bases remaining between them. CDR3 residues: CASSDPSLILSYEQYF. DNA of the CDR3: TGTGCCAGCAGTGACCCCTCACTTATTCTTTCCTACGAGCAGTACTTC.

The chain is built from TRBV5-1 and TRBJ1-1; tentative D call: TRBD1 (5 bases). The CDR3 is made up of 15 amino acids. Per germline, CDR1 SGHRS and CDR2 YFSETQ. Trimming removed 2 bases at V and 1 base at J, with 12 bases between. The CDR3 DNA sequence: TGCGCCAGCAGCTTACAGGTACCCGAGAACACTGAAGCTTTCTTT. It codes for CASSLQVPENTEAFF.

This clone was picked up a small number of times. The CDR3 DNA is TGTGCCAGCAGTGACCAGGGGAATAATTCACCCCTCCACTTT. Translation gives CASSDQGNNSPLHF. The genes are TRBV6-6 and TRBJ1-6, with D tentatively TRBD1 (6 bases). Germline V gene sequence: CDR1 MNHNY, CDR2 SVGAGI (reference sequence). The CDR3 covers 14 residues. V lost 5 bases and J 5 bases, leaving 10 bases between the germline ends.